The sequence of this T cell receptor (beta chain) was determined in a study of early T cells in non-severe SARS-CoV-2 infection. Study-level information: With bulk RNA from unsorted whole blood as input, sequencing yielded unpaired chains. The study, taken as a whole, reports: Reliance on VDJdb matching favored anti-spike CD8 responses; private and CD4 specificities were missed.

The CDR3 runs 16 residues. Germline V CDR1 and CDR2: SNHLY, FYNNEI. Trimming cost V 5 bases and J 0 bases; bases outside gene matches: 8. One entry per CDR3 protein results from TCRdb running MiXCR on the 5' RACE reads. The sample carries approximately 70,000 distinct CDR3 sequences, around 10% recorded once. This clonotype has a count of ten or more. What it recognizes is unknown. J is TRBJ2-3 and V is TRBV2; TRBD2 matches at 7 bases. The source material was whole blood, sampled at baseline. The clonotype comes from an adult who was a healthcare worker with PCR-confirmed SARS-CoV-2 infection or an uninfected control (not recorded which). CDR3 region: CASSRIGGTSTDTQYF. CDR3 bases: TGTGCCAGCAGTAGGATCGGGGGGACTAGCACAGATACGCAGTATTTT.